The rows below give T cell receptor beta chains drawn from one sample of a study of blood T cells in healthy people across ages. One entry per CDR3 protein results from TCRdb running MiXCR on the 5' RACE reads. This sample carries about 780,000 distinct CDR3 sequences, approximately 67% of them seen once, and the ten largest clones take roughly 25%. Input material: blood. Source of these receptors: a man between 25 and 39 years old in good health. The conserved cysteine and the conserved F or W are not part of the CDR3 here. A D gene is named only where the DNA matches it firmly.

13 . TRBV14 ASSTQPGRQETQY
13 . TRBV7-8 ASSLGQVGANVLT
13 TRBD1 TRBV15 ATSRLTGDADTQY
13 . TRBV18 ASSPLRTEQETQY
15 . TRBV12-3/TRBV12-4 ASSFSNSRSGANVLT
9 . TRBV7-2 ACSQEETQY
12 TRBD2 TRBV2 ASRGLAGGNEQF
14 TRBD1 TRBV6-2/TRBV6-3 ASSYSEGATRETQY
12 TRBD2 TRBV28 ASSQRGGSDMQY
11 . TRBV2 ASSEAGFLEQY
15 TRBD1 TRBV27 ASSSTPGQGVVYGYT
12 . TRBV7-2 ASSVAGAQETQY
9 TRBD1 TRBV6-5 ASSTGEGYT
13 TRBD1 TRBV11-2 ASSFTGALGYGYT
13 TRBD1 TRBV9 ASSPHRGPANEQF
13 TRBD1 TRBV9 ASSRTGGTAYEQY
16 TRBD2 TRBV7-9 ASSLAVMGRAGNNEQF
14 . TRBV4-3 ASSQDGNRYTGELF
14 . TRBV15 ATSRDPLSKVETQY
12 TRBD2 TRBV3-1 ASSQELAAVEQY
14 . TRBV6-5 ASSYSDTQHTDTQY
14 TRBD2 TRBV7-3 ASSRNLGTSGNEQF
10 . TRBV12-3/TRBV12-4 ASRGIQETQY
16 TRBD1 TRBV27 ASSSEGAGGRMNTEAF
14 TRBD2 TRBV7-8 ASSHHVGGAVNEQF
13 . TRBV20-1 SARGNLRTGYEQY
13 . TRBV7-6 ASSLDGQGGYEQY
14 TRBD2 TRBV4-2 ASSRKWTGGPREQF
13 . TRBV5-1 ASSLLISGTYEQY